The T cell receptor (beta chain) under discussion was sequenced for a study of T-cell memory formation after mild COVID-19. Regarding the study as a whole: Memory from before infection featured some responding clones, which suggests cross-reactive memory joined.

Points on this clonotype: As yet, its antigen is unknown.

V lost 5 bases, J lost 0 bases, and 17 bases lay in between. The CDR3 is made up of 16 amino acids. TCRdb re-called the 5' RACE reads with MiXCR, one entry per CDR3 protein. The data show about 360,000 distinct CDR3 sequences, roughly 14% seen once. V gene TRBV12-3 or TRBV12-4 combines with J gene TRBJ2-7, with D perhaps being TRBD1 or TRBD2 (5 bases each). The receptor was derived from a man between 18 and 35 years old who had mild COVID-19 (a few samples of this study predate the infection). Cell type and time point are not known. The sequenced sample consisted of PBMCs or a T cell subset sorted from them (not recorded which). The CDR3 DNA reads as TGTGCCAGCAGTCCCCACTCGTCCGGGGCCTCCTACGAGCAGTACTTC. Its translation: CASSPHSSGASYEQYF.